The clone carrying this T cell receptor (beta chain) was counted only a few times. Its specificity is not known. This specimen belongs to a study of blood T cells in healthy people across ages. Study observations and caveats: Higher diversity, along with more naive CD4+ cells, distinguished long-lived donors from aged donors. Observed TCR beta diversity showed a strong correlation with the percentage of naive T cells as measured by flow cytometry.

Primers used in a second PCR of about 7 to 12 cycles were a sample-barcoded 5' primer and a J-beta primer mix. TCRdb redid the calling of the 5' RACE reads with MiXCR, one entry per CDR3 protein. This sample has 720,000 or so distinct CDR3 sequences, with 40% to 50% found just once. V trimming: 0 bases; J trimming: 6 bases; junction bases outside the gene matches: 6. The CDR3 sequence is 16 residues long. Germline V gives CDR1 SGHDT, CDR2 YYEEEE. Approximately 9.2 milliliters was the volume of peripheral blood drawn from each donor. The chain joins TRBV5-6 to TRBJ2-1; 10 bases map to TRBD2. The sequencing sample was made of blood. This TCR derives from an older man in good health. The CDR3 region is CASSLGLAGVSNEQFF. The DNA of the CDR3 is TGTGCCAGCAGCTTGGGGCTAGCGGGAGTCTCCAATGAGCAGTTCTTC.